Below are 28 T cell receptor beta chains sequenced from a single sample in a study of shared clonotypes between healthy human individuals. The method was immunoSEQ multiplex PCR; TCRdb's version includes in-frame clones alone and lacks a portion of them. The sample lists 900,000 to 1,200,000 clones, about 80% seen once, with roughly 0.65% in the top ten. Sequencing was carried out using memory CD4+ T cells from PBMCs. The subset was: CD45RA-negative fraction. The receptors stem from a man younger than 30 in good health. Some clones in this sample may be carry-over from other donors' samples.

Turning to this clone: This may arise from a read error, as a much more abundant clone is one base away. V is TRBV30 and J is TRBJ2-5; possibly TRBD2 for D (5 bases). There are 13 residues in the CDR3. CDR1 and CDR2 (germline): GTSNPN, SVGIG (reference sequence). The CDR3 is CAWSYSAQETRYF. The CDR3, as DNA: TGTGCCTGGAGTTATAGCGCCCAAGAGACCCGGTACTTC.

The chain couples TRBV30 to TRBJ2-6, with TRBD2 matching over 12 bases. Per the germline V gene, CDR1 is GTSNPN and CDR2 is SVGIG (reference sequence). The CDR3 covers 17 residues. J lost 4 bases, V lost 1 base, and 5 bases had no gene match. CDR3 coding DNA: TGTGCCTGGAGTGGGGCTAGCGGGAGGGCCGGGGCCAACGTCCTGACTTTC. It encodes CAWSGASGRAGANVLTF.

This sequence joins TRBV5-1 and TRBJ2-2, with 8 bases identical to TRBD2. The CDR3 has 17 residues. V shed 4 bases, J shed 1 base, and the junction held 9 bases outside the gene matches. Germline V gene data show CDR1 as SGHRS and CDR2 as YFSETQ. CDR3 nucleotides: TGCGCCAGCAGCATGGCTAGCGGGCTCGTGAACACCGGGGAGCTGTTTTTT. Translated: CASSMASGLVNTGELFF. Full variable domain (rest looked up from reference TRBV5-1 and TRBJ2-2): KAGVTQTPRYLIKTRGQQVTLSCSPISGHRSVSWYQQTPGQGLQFLFEYFSETQRNKGNFPGRFSGRQFSNSRSEMNVSTLELGDSALYLCASSMASGLVNTGELFFGEGSRLTVL.

The chain couples TRBV7-9 to TRBJ2-7; D ambiguous. CDR3 length equals 11 residues. V shed 0 bases and J shed 6 bases, with 3 bases lying between them. The germline V gene encodes CDR1 SEHNR and CDR2 FQNEAQ (reference sequence). The CDR3 region is CASSLAAEQYF. The CDR3 DNA reads as TGTGCCAGCAGCTTAGCCGCCGAGCAGTACTTC. Complete variable domain (other parts from reference TRBV7-9 and TRBJ2-7): DTGVSQNPRHKITKRGQNVTFRCDPISEHNRLYWYRQTLGQGPEFLTYFQNEAQLEKSRLLSDRFSAERPKGSFSTLEIQRTEQGDSAMYLCASSLAAEQYFGPGTRLTVT.

The gene calls are TRBV5-6 and TRBJ2-5, with 14 nucleotides matching TRBD2. V shed 4 bases, J shed 5 bases, and the junction held 7 bases outside the gene matches. Germline values: CDR1 SGHDT, CDR2 YYEEEE. The CDR3 length is 16 residues. The CDR3 spells CASSPWTSGRRETQYF. In DNA form, the CDR3 reads TGTGCCAGCAGCCCGTGGACTAGCGGGAGGAGGGAGACCCAGTACTTC.

Comment on this clone: This sequence is one base from a far larger clone and is likely a read error. The same CDR3 also results from other DNA sequences found in this sample. V gene TRBV28 combines with J gene TRBJ1-1; 8 bases agree with TRBD1. In germline, CDR1 is MDHEN, CDR2 SYDVKM. CDR3 length equals 11 residues. J was trimmed by 11 bases and V by 5 bases; bases with no gene match: 4. CDR3 bases: TGTGCCAGCAGTAACAACAGGGGGGCTTTCTTT. Translating gives CASSNNRGAFF.

Details on this clone: Other nucleotide sequences in the sample specify the same CDR3. This chain connects TRBV12-5 to TRBJ2-3, with 7 bases fitting TRBD1. J gave up 5 bases and V 4 bases, and 0 bases lay outside the gene matches. Germline V gives CDR1 LGHNT, CDR2 FRNRAP. This CDR3 is 12 amino acids long. CDR3 nucleotide sequence: TGTGCTAGTGGTTCAGGGGGAGATACGCAGTATTTT. This gives the protein CASGSGGDTQYF.

This chain uses TRBV7-9 with TRBJ1-2; no clear D gene. CDR1 is SEHNR, CDR2 FQNEAQ, per germline (reference sequence). V shed 5 bases and J shed 8 bases, with 18 bases lying between them. The CDR3 has 14 amino acids. The CDR3 region has the DNA TGTGCCAGCAGCCCGACGCAGGTATGGGTCGGCTACACCTTC. The encoded protein is CASSPTQVWVGYTF.

This clone was seen just once. V and J are TRBV2 and TRBJ1-2; unclear D gene. This CDR3 spans 12 amino acids. The V gene's germline CDR1 is SNHLY and CDR2 FYNNEI. V shed 5 bases and J shed 8 bases, with 12 bases lying between them. The CDR3 sequence is CASSMTSGGYTF. For the CDR3, the DNA is TGTGCCAGCAGTATGACGTCGGGGGGCTACACCTTC.

The chain couples TRBV10-3 to TRBJ2-7, with 10 positions matching TRBD2. CDR1 and CDR2 (germline): ENHRY, SYGVKD. The CDR3 contains 15 residues. The J segment lost 0 bases and the V segment lost 6 bases, leaving 5 bases of the junction unmatched. The CDR3 is CAIRDPSGSSYEQYF. The CDR3 DNA sequence: TGTGCCATCAGAGACCCTAGCGGGAGCTCCTACGAGCAGTACTTC.

The genes are TRBV28 and TRBJ2-5, with D perhaps given as TRBD1 or TRBD2 (5 bases each). Per germline, CDR1 MDHEN and CDR2 SYDVKM. V lost 4 bases and J 4 bases, leaving 7 bases between the germline ends. The CDR3 runs to 12 residues. The chain's CDR3 is CASSWGTETQYF. In DNA, the CDR3 is TGTGCCAGCAGTTGGGGGACAGAGACCCAGTACTTC.

The chain uses TRBV11-2 and TRBJ2-2; D may correspond to TRBD1 or TRBD2 (5 bases each). Germline V gene lookup returns CDR1 SGHAT and CDR2 FQNNGV. V lost 0 bases to trimming and J lost 8 bases, with 22 bases between them. This CDR3 is 18 amino acids long. The CDR3 sequence: CASSLEVPGARLAGELFF. CDR3 in DNA: TGTGCCAGCAGCTTAGAAGTCCCCGGGGCGCGGTTGGCAGGGGAGCTGTTTTTT.

This chain uses TRBV7-2 with TRBJ1-2; 8 bases map to TRBD1. The J segment lost 5 bases and the V segment lost 4 bases, leaving 9 bases of the junction unmatched. The CDR3 runs to 15 residues. Germline V CDR1 and CDR2: SGHTA, FQGNSA. The CDR3 sequence is CASSSSGGPMYGYTF. The CDR3 DNA reads as TGTGCCAGCAGCTCGTCAGGGGGCCCCATGTATGGCTACACCTTC.

The chain uses TRBV30 and TRBJ2-5, with TRBD2 as a possible D gene (6 bases). The CDR3 is 14 residues long. V was shortened by 1 base and J by 4 bases, with 13 bases between the two germline ends. Germline V gives CDR1 GTSNPN, CDR2 SVGIG (reference sequence). CDR3 in DNA: TGTGCCTGGAGTGGTGGGGGGAGTCGAGAGACCCAGTACTTC. This sequence encodes CAWSGGGSRETQYF.

This clone has a handful of counts. This chain links TRBV9 with TRBJ2-1; possibly TRBD2 for D (6 bases). Germline V gene lookup returns CDR1 SGDLS and CDR2 YYNGEE. The V gene lost 0 bases and the J gene lost 2 bases, with 12 bases spanning the gap. The CDR3 is 16 residues long. CDR3 protein: CASSVAVAGPYNEQFF. The DNA for the CDR3 is TGTGCCAGCAGCGTAGCTGTGGCGGGGCCCTACAATGAGCAGTTCTTC.

The chain is built from TRBV4-3 and TRBJ2-2; 9 nucleotides agree with TRBD2. The ends lost 1 base at V and 5 bases at J; junction bases unmatched: 5. The CDR3 runs to 16 residues. Germline loops: CDR1 LGHNA, CDR2 YSLEER. The CDR3 is CASSQGSGRDTGELFF. The CDR3 coding sequence is TGCGCCAGCAGCCAAGGTAGCGGGAGAGATACCGGGGAGCTGTTTTTT.

The table lists this clone with a few counts. The chain recombines TRBV5-1 with TRBJ1-2; D is uncertain. The V end lost 0 bases, the J end lost 5 bases, and 11 bases lay between the germline ends. CDR3 length: 14 residues. Germline values: CDR1 SGHRS, CDR2 YFSETQ. The CDR3 sequence: CASSLAPVSYGYTF. The CDR3 region has the DNA TGCGCCAGCAGCTTGGCGCCCGTCTCTTATGGCTACACCTTC.

Details on this clone: The sample has other DNA sequences that encode this CDR3 too. J is TRBJ2-5 and V is TRBV5-1, with no clear D. Deletions cut 1 base from V and 1 base from J, with 5 bases between. The CDR3 is 13 amino acids. The germline V gene has CDR1 SGHRS and CDR2 YFSETQ. The CDR3 bases are TGCGCCAGCAGCTTGACGCCCCAAGAGACCCAGTACTTC. Translating gives CASSLTPQETQYF.

V usage is TRBV5-1 and J usage is TRBJ2-1; D is tentatively TRBD1 or TRBD2 (5 bases each). This CDR3 spans 16 amino acids. V was trimmed by 0 bases and J by 6 bases, leaving 16 bases between them. Germline CDR1 and CDR2: SGHRS and YFSETQ. In DNA, the CDR3 is TGCGCCAGCAGCTTGGCCGGGGAAGGGGACCTCAATGAGCAGTTCTTC. This codes for CASSLAGEGDLNEQFF.

The CDR3 reads CASSSMAQETQYF. The CDR3 DNA is TGTGCCAGCAGCTCGATGGCCCAAGAGACCCAGTACTTC. The gene calls are TRBV11-2 and TRBJ2-5; D remains ambiguous. Germline CDR1 SGHAT, CDR2 FQNNGV. V lost 4 bases and J lost 1, with 7 bases in between. The CDR3 totals 13 residues.

The chain links TRBV30 to TRBJ1-2; D unresolved. The CDR3 totals 11 residues. In germline, CDR1 is GTSNPN, CDR2 SVGIG (reference sequence). Trimming took 0 bases from V and 7 from J, leaving 6 bases between them. CDR3: CAWSVLSGYTF. The CDR3 coding sequence is TGTGCCTGGAGTGTACTCTCTGGCTACACCTTC.

The chain couples TRBV5-4 to TRBJ2-7, with 7 positions matching TRBD1. The germline V gene has CDR1 SGHNT and CDR2 YYREEE (reference sequence). With 4 bases clipped from V and 5 bases from J, the junction kept 9 bases outside the gene matches. The CDR3 is made up of 14 amino acids. The CDR3 nucleotides read TGTGCCAGCAGCCCGACAGGGCGGAAAAACGAGCAGTACTTC. This translates into CASSPTGRKNEQYF.

Of note for this clone: This may be a read error: a much more frequent sequence differs by one nucleotide. Likely a read error: the CDR3 ends without its conserved phenylalanine or tryptophan. V is TRBV5-4 and J is TRBJ2-7, with TRBD1 as a possible D gene (6 bases). V was trimmed by 4 bases and J by 6 bases, leaving 14 bases between them. The CDR3 is 13 amino acids. The germline CDR1 and CDR2 sequences are SGHNT and YYREEE (reference sequence). The CDR3 loop is CASSPGAIGEQYL. CDR3 DNA sequence: TGTGCCAGCAGCCCAGGGGCTATTGGCGAGCAGTACCTC.

This clone was found once. This chain joins TRBV5-1 and TRBJ2-1, with TRBD2 identical over 8 bases. The CDR3 sequence is 15 residues long. J was trimmed by 9 bases and V by 0 bases; bases with no gene match: 8. Germline V CDR1 and CDR2: SGHRS, YFSETQ. As DNA, the CDR3 is TGCGCCAGCAGCTTGGCCCTAGCGGGTGGGGTTGAGCAGTTCTTC. This translates into CASSLALAGGVEQFF. Combining the CDR3 with reference TRBV5-1 and TRBJ2-1 gives the whole variable domain KAGVTQTPRYLIKTRGQQVTLSCSPISGHRSVSWYQQTPGQGLQFLFEYFSETQRNKGNFPGRFSGRQFSNSRSEMNVSTLELGDSALYLCASSLALAGGVEQFFGPGTRLTVL.

V usage is TRBV27 and J usage is TRBJ1-2; no reliable D call. Trimming pared 6 bases from V and 4 bases from J, leaving 24 bases between. In germline, CDR1 is MNHEY, CDR2 SMNVEV (reference sequence). This CDR3 has 17 amino acids. The DNA for the CDR3 is TGTGCCAGCAGCACCCGTGGGCATGGAGATGGTAGCTATGGCTACACCTTC. Amino acids: CASSTRGHGDGSYGYTF.

In its sample, this clone was seen once. J is TRBJ2-7 and V is TRBV28, with 13 bases matching TRBD2. Germline V gene lookup returns CDR1 MDHEN and CDR2 SYDVKM. This CDR3 has 15 amino acids. Trimming took 5 bases from V and 2 from J; bases not matched to a gene: 3. The CDR3 protein is CASSGTSGTPYEQYF. CDR3 DNA: TGTGCCAGCAGTGGGACTAGCGGGACGCCCTACGAGCAGTACTTC.

This chain links TRBV7-6 with TRBJ2-1; the match to TRBD2 covers 11 bases. V lost 1 base to trimming and J lost 6 bases; unmatched junction nucleotides: 5. CDR1 and CDR2 from the germline V gene are SGHVS and FNYEAQ. The CDR3 is 16 amino acids. CDR3 region: CASSLGTSGPFNEQFF. As DNA, the CDR3 is TGTGCCAGCAGCTTAGGGACTAGCGGGCCCTTCAATGAGCAGTTCTTC.

The V gene is TRBV7-9, the J gene TRBJ1-4; D is unresolved. Trimming stripped 5 bases from V and 8 bases from J, with 12 bases between. Germline-derived CDR1 and CDR2 are SEHNR and FQNEAQ (reference sequence). The CDR3 extends over 13 amino acids. The CDR3 region is CASSQQIQEKLFF. The CDR3 region has the DNA TGTGCCAGCAGCCAACAAATCCAGGAAAAACTGTTTTTT.